The source of this T cell receptor (beta chain) is a study of T cells after yellow fever vaccination. Using its own MiXCR run on the 5' RACE reads, TCRdb lists one record per CDR3 protein. The sample shows approximately 150,000 distinct CDR3 sequences, roughly 8.8% of them seen only once. The CDR3 runs to 16 residues. V lost 0 bases to trimming and J lost 2 bases, with 13 bases between them. Germline V CDR1 and CDR2: SGHRS, YFSETQ. The sequence came from a man younger than 35 who received the YFV17D yellow fever vaccine. J is TRBJ2-3 and V is TRBV5-1; no reliable D call. The material sequenced was CD8+ T cells sorted from PBMCs, taken 45 days after the yellow fever booster vaccination. CDR3 protein: CASSLEWGWDTDTQYF. In DNA, the CDR3 is TGCGCCAGCAGCTTGGAATGGGGTTGGGACACAGATACGCAGTATTTT.